This passage covers 2 T cell receptor beta chains from one sample sequenced in a study of shared clonotypes between healthy human individuals (dated by TCRdb to about 2020). The receptor library was made with the immunoSEQ multiplex PCR assay. The immuneACCESS repertoire file appears here via TCRdb, limited to in-frame rearrangements. These files lack a portion of the clones; in checked studies, under half of the deficit traces to unresolved V genes, and the cause of the others is not known. Recorded for this sample are about 960,000 clones; 76% of them occurred a single time. The ten most abundant clones make up approximately 1.5% of the sample. Specimen: memory CD4+ T cells sorted from blood. The sample's cell subset or site label, in plain terms: CD45RA-negative fraction. All receptors derive from a man younger than 35 in good health.

The rearrangement uses TRBV30 and TRBJ2-7; either TRBD1 or TRBD2 may supply D (6 bases each). The CDR3 has 16 residues. CDR1 GTSNPN and CDR2 SVGIG come from the germline V gene (reference sequence). V gave up 0 bases and J gave up 2 bases, with 17 bases separating them. CDR3 region: CAWSVGGQGKTYEQYF. DNA for the CDR3: TGTGCCTGGAGTGTAGGGGGGCAGGGGAAGACCTACGAGCAGTACTTC.

V usage is TRBV9 and J usage is TRBJ2-5; perhaps TRBD1 as D (5 bases). V lost 2 bases, J lost 2 bases, and 13 bases lay in between. The CDR3 is made up of 15 amino acids. The V gene's germline CDR1 is SGDLS and CDR2 YYNGEE. The CDR3 spells CASSVTGRGQETQYF. CDR3 nucleotide sequence: TGTGCCAGCAGCGTTACAGGAAGAGGACAAGAGACCCAGTACTTC.